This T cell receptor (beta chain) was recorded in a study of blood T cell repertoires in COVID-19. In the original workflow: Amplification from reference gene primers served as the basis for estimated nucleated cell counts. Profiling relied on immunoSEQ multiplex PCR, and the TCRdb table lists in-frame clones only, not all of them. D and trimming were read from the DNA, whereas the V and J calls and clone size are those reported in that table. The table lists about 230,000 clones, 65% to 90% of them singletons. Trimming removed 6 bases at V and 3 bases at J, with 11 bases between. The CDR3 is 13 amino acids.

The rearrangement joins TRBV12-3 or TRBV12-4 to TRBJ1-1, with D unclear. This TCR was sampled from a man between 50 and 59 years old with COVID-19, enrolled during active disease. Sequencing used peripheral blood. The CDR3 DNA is TGTGCCAGCAGCCTACGATTTGACACTGAAGCTTTCTTT. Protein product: CASSLRFDTEAFF.